Below, 21 T cell receptor beta chains from the same sample are listed, as sequenced in a study of blood T cell repertoires in COVID-19. Sequencing was performed with immunoSEQ multiplex PCR; in TCRdb, only in-frame clones are kept and a portion is missing. The sample shows hundreds of thousands of clones, approximately 85% of them seen only once. The specimen sequenced was peripheral blood. The receptors come from a woman aged 30 to 39 with acute or convalescent COVID-19.

This chain links TRBV24-1 with TRBJ2-7; 10 bases fit TRBD1. J gave up 9 bases and V 8 bases, and 6 bases lay outside the gene matches. This CDR3 is built from 12 residues. Germline lookup yields CDR1 KGHDR and CDR2 SFDVKD. The CDR3 sequence is CATKGQGSAQYF. The CDR3, as DNA: TGTGCCACCAAGGGACAGGGGTCGGCGCAGTACTTC.

The genes are TRBV30 and TRBJ1-5; possible D gene TRBD1, 5 bases. Per the germline V gene, CDR1 is GTSNPN and CDR2 is SVGIG (reference sequence). Trimming left V 7 bases short and J 0 bases short, with 10 bases between. This CDR3 comprises 13 residues. CDR3 DNA: TGTGCCTTGACAGAAAATAGCAATCAGCCCCAGCATTTT. It codes for CALTENSNQPQHF.

The chain couples TRBV5-4 to TRBJ2-1; 7 bases map to TRBD2. The CDR3 consists of 14 residues. Germline CDR1 reads SGHNT; CDR2 reads YYREEE (reference sequence). V shed 0 bases and J 7 bases; nucleotides not matched to a gene: 4. This CDR3 is CASSLGRTRNEQFF. The CDR3 region has the DNA TGTGCCAGCAGCTTGGGGAGGACTAGAAATGAGCAGTTCTTC.

The chain recombines TRBV19 with TRBJ2-7; D is perhaps TRBD1 (6 bases). The CDR3 consists of 14 residues. V was trimmed by 2 bases and J by 1 base, leaving 9 bases between them. In germline, CDR1 is LNHDA, CDR2 SQIVND (reference sequence). This CDR3 reads CASSIMGTSYEQYF. CDR3 bases: TGTGCCAGTAGTATAATGGGGACATCCTACGAGCAGTACTTC.

The chain carries TRBV15 and TRBJ1-1; D unclear. The CDR3 spans 14 residues. Trimming pared 8 bases from V and 2 bases from J, leaving 15 bases between. Germline CDR1 LNHNV, CDR2 YYDKDF (reference sequence). CDR3 protein: CATESERINTEAFF. The CDR3 region has the DNA TGTGCCACCGAGTCTGAGCGGATCAACACTGAAGCTTTCTTT.

Points on this clone: Likely a read error: the CDR3 ends without its conserved phenylalanine or tryptophan. The limits of the CDR3 on the DNA are not certain, so only TCRdb's listed CDR3 is given. The V and J genes are TRBV3-1 (or the pseudogene TRBV3-2) and TRBJ1-1; the table's TRBD1 call for D was not verified on the DNA. Per germline, CDR1 LGHDT and CDR2 YNNKEL (reference sequence). Both ends counted, the CDR3 spans 10 residues. The CDR3 loop reads CASSQESPGP.

The V and J genes are TRBV3-1 (or the pseudogene TRBV3-2) and TRBJ2-1, with 8 bases lining up with TRBD2. Germline V gene lookup returns CDR1 LGHDT and CDR2 YNNKEL (reference sequence). The CDR3 length is 13 residues. V lost 1 base, J lost 10 bases, and 3 bases stayed unmatched. The CDR3, as DNA: TGTGCCAGCAGCCAAGCCCGGACTAGCGAGCAGTTCTTC. It specifies CASSQARTSEQFF.

This chain uses TRBV23-1 with TRBJ1-3; possible D gene TRBD1, 6 bases. TRBV23-1 is assigned to the ORF class and has an uncertain function. With 1 base removed from V and 4 bases from J, the gap between germline ends came to 14 bases. The CDR3 is 16 amino acids. In DNA, the CDR3 is TGCGCCAGCAGTCAATTAGTTAGGCAGGGGGGAAACACCATATATTTT. Its protein is CASSQLVRQGGNTIYF.

The rearrangement links TRBV12-3 or TRBV12-4 to TRBJ2-7, with TRBD1 matching 8 bases. CDR3 length equals 13 residues. J gave up 6 bases and V 3 bases, and 4 bases lay outside the gene matches. The CDR3, as DNA: TGTGCCAGCAGTTTCAGTCAGGGGGCCGAGCAGTACTTC. Its protein product is CASSFSQGAEQYF.

V gene TRBV7-6 combines with J gene TRBJ2-1; 8 bases fit TRBD2. This CDR3 spans 16 amino acids. V was clipped by 2 bases and J by 5 bases; unmatched bases: 8. The germline gives CDR1 SGHVS, CDR2 FNYEAQ. CDR3: CASSLIAGIIDNEQFF. In DNA form, the CDR3 reads TGTGCCAGCAGCTTAATAGCGGGGATTATAGACAATGAGCAGTTCTTC.

The chain couples TRBV29-1 to TRBJ2-7; TRBD1 aligns across 8 bases. Germline-derived CDR1 and CDR2 are SQVTM and ANQGSEA. This CDR3 region has 13 residues. V shed 6 bases and J 4 bases; nucleotides not matched to a gene: 8. DNA for the CDR3: TGCAGCGTCCTCGGGACAGGACCTTACGAGCAGTACTTC. Its protein product is CSVLGTGPYEQYF.

This chain joins TRBV27 and TRBJ2-1; 11 bases map to TRBD2. The germline gives CDR1 MNHEY, CDR2 SMNVEV (reference sequence). This CDR3 comprises 16 residues. V was clipped by 6 bases and J by 7 bases; unmatched bases: 11. The CDR3: CASSPQTGTSGNEQFF. In DNA, the CDR3 is TGTGCCAGCAGCCCCCAGACCGGGACTAGCGGTAATGAGCAGTTCTTC.

This chain links TRBV9 with TRBJ1-5; D is unresolved. The CDR3 has 14 residues. V was pared by 3 bases and J by 7 bases, with 14 bases between. The V gene's germline CDR1 is SGDLS and CDR2 YYNGEE. For the CDR3, the DNA is TGTGCCAGCAGCGCTGGACCGGGAGTGCAGCCCCAGCATTTT. Translated, it gives CASSAGPGVQPQHF.

This clone was seen a single time. The chain employs TRBV11-2 and TRBJ2-7; maybe TRBD1 (5 bases). Between the trimmed V and J ends, which lost 2 bases and 2 bases, there was a span of 19 bases. This CDR3 comprises 17 residues. CDR1 and CDR2 from the germline V gene are SGHAT and FQNNGV. CDR3 nucleotide sequence: TGTGCCAGCAGCTTATTGGTGGGGCTAGGCTTCACCTACGAGCAGTACTTC. Residues: CASSLLVGLGFTYEQYF.

The chain carries TRBV18 and TRBJ2-5; 8 bases align to TRBD2. This CDR3 is 16 amino acids long. CDR1 and CDR2 (germline): KGHSH, LQKENI. V lost 0 bases to trimming and J lost 4 bases; unmatched junction nucleotides: 7. CDR3 protein: CASSPPGLGVSETQYF. The CDR3 DNA follows: TGTGCCAGCTCACCACCGGGACTAGGAGTCTCAGAGACCCAGTACTTC. The variable domain in full, completed from reference TRBV18 and TRBJ2-5, reads NAGVMQNPRHLVRRRGQEARLRCSPMKGHSHVYWYRQLPEEGLKFMVYLQKENIIDESGMPKERFSAEFPKEGPSILRIQQVVRGDSAAYFCASSPPGLGVSETQYFGPGTRLLVL.

The chain joins TRBV6-5 to TRBJ2-7, with 10 bases identical to TRBD1. Looked up from germline, CDR1 is MNHEY and CDR2 is SVGAGI. Germline trimming cut 6 bases from V and 3 bases from J; bases unmatched to any gene: 2. This CDR3 spans 13 amino acids. The chain's CDR3 is CASRGTGVYEQYF. For the CDR3, the DNA is TGTGCCAGCAGAGGGACAGGGGTCTACGAGCAGTACTTC.

The genes are TRBV10-3 and TRBJ1-1, with 7 bases aligning to TRBD1. The CDR3 totals 14 residues. After removal of 11 bases from V and 0 bases from J, the junction contained 9 bases not matched to a gene. CDR1 is ENHRY and CDR2 is SYGVKD in the germline V gene. This CDR3 reads CALRTGGVNTEAFF. The CDR3 nucleotides read TGTGCCCTCCGGACAGGTGGCGTGAACACTGAAGCTTTCTTT.

This chain uses TRBV7-2 with TRBJ2-3; TRBD2 agrees at 12 bases. This CDR3 is 16 amino acids long. The V and J ends lost 3 bases and 4 bases, in that order; junction bases with no gene match: 5. Per the germline V gene, CDR1 is SGHTA and CDR2 is FQGNSA. Written as DNA, the CDR3 is TGTGCCAGCAGCTTGGCTAGCGGGAGGGCCGCAGATACGCAGTATTTT. It yields the protein CASSLASGRAADTQYF.

V gene TRBV27 combines with J gene TRBJ1-1, with 10 bases matching TRBD1. The germline V gene encodes CDR1 MNHEY and CDR2 SMNVEV (reference sequence). The CDR3 sequence is 16 residues long. Unmatched junction bases numbered 13, after V lost 8 bases and J lost 4 bases. CDR3 DNA: TGTGCCAGCCAAAGCCCAAGACAGGGGGCGATCACTGAAGCTTTCTTT. This gives the protein CASQSPRQGAITEAFF.

V usage is TRBV5-8 and J usage is TRBJ1-3, with D unresolved. Deletions cut 0 bases from V and 2 bases from J, with 12 bases between. The CDR3 consists of 16 residues. Looked up from germline, CDR1 is SGHTS and CDR2 is YDEGEE. The CDR3 DNA is TGTGCCAGCAGCTTGGAGCTGACAAGTACTGGAAACACCATATATTTT. Translating gives CASSLELTSTGNTIYF.

This chain connects TRBV7-9 to TRBJ1-1; the D gene is possibly TRBD1 (5 bases). Between the trimmed V and J ends, which lost 5 bases and 6 bases, there was a span of 10 bases. CDR3 length: 12 residues. Germline V gene sequence: CDR1 SEHNR, CDR2 FQNEAQ (reference sequence). The CDR3 sequence: CASSQDISEAFF. The CDR3 bases are TGTGCCAGCAGCCAGGACATTTCTGAAGCTTTCTTT.